This T cell receptor (beta chain) is drawn from a study of siplizumab effects on memory and regulatory T cells (dated by TCRdb to about 2019). The study in broad terms: The effect of the anti-CD2 antibody siplizumab on alloreactive T-cell subsets was examined in allogeneic mixed lymphocyte reactions constructed from human PBMCs. General conclusions and limits of the study: Roughly 80-97% of proliferating CD4+ or CD8+ clones could not be assigned a naive or memory phenotype. Sequences below about 10^-5 frequency were poorly captured, so only a minor fraction of alloreactive clones could be mapped to unstimulated subsets. Among mappable alloreactive CD4+ clones, the Treg-derived fraction averaged approximately 72% with siplizumab versus approximately 27% in control reactions. Whether proliferating Tregs from siplizumab cultures were suppressive was not functionally confirmed. The cumulative frequency of alloreactive sequences traceable to unstimulated CD4+ memory T cells was significantly reduced by siplizumab. Compared with memory T cells, unstimulated naive T cells appeared more diverse, and naive cells seemed to make a substantial contribution to the alloresponse.

In regard to this clone: This receptor's antigen is unknown. No base-level quality is on record; no much larger clone is a single base apart.

Library preparation was by the immunoSEQ multiplex PCR assay. Each sample had around 100,000 TCR templates assayed by the deep sequencing platform. Genomic DNA extracted from sorted T cells was the material used for TCRbeta CDR3 sequencing. In the paper's pipeline: The R programming language was used for clonal analysis of TCRbeta CDR3 data. Comparing unstimulated samples against CFSE-low samples taken after the reaction was how alloreactive CD4+ and CD8+ clones were defined. Regulatory or non-regulatory origin was assigned to alloreactive CD4+ clones by matching of sequences to sorted unstimulated Treg and non-Treg repertoires. TCRdb took over this immuneACCESS table, retaining in-frame rearrangements with V and J assigned. Such tables are incomplete; in checked studies, under half of the missing clones stem from an unresolved V gene, and the remainder is unexplained. That table furnishes V, J and clone size, whereas the DNA furnished D and trimming. The sample table holds fewer than 120,000 clones, of which just under 95% were seen once. The ten biggest clones cover 1.3% of the sample.

Sorted unstimulated T cells and proliferating T cells recovered from mixed lymphocyte reactions underwent TCRbeta CDR3 sequencing. Fresh whole blood from about ten HLA-typed healthy donors served as the source for isolating PBMCs. The cysteine opens and the phenylalanine closes a CDR3 of 15 amino acids. Only CDR3 DNA is held: 45 bases, read in frame from base 1. V and J lose 2 bases and 5 bases, and a span of 14 bases separates them. The sequence links TRBV5-3 to TRBJ1-3; the D gene identity is not certain. TRBV5-3 is an open reading frame, and its role is uncertain. This clonotype originated in a human donor in good health. The specimen was CD4+ T cells sorted from blood. The base sequence is TGTGCCAGAAGCTTCAATTGTGAAACAAGAAACACCATATATTTT. It specifies CARSFNCETRNTIYF.